The following is a TCR beta chain sequence with its context. Its antigen remains unknown. Germline lookup yields CDR1 SGHNT and CDR2 YYREEE (reference sequence). Trimming removed 0 bases at V and 2 bases at J, with 6 bases between. The CDR3 runs to 14 residues. This specimen comes from a study of cytomegalovirus exposure and HLA in healthy donors. General study results and limits: In an earlier analysis, in some 540 donors, most V segments appeared productive either ~90% or ~30% of the time. There was a cluster of highly shared sequence variants that was likely a sequencing artifact. In the analysis, some V segments, TRBV6-2 and TRBV6-3 included, were excluded as indistinguishable.

PCR amplification relied on 60 Vbeta primers (plus 13 Jbeta primers). Profiled with immunoSEQ multiplex PCR; TCRdb holds only in-frame clones, not every one. The sample consists of roughly 100,000 clones, about 75% of them appearing once. Sample: PBMCs. The chain uses TRBV5-4 and TRBJ1-3; tentatively, D is TRBD1 (5 bases). This TCR was sampled from a man in his forties in good health and CMV-seropositive. CDR3 region: CASSLAGAGNTIYF. The CDR3 DNA is TGTGCCAGCAGCTTGGCGGGGGCTGGAAACACCATATATTTT.